The 21 T cell receptor beta chains given below trace back to one sample, sequenced in a study of shared clonotypes between healthy human individuals. The protocol was immunoSEQ multiplex PCR, while the TCRdb copy is restricted to in-frame clones and leaves out a portion. Among hundreds of thousands of clones listed, 90% to 96% were seen once. The sequenced sample was naive CD4+ T cells sorted from blood. This sample's subset: CD45RA+ positively selected. Receptors were obtained from a woman between 25 and 40 years old in good health.

The genes are TRBV19 and TRBJ2-2; 9 bases agree with TRBD2. V was clipped by 6 bases and J by 6 bases; unmatched bases: 8. The germline V gene encodes CDR1 LNHDA and CDR2 SQIVND (reference sequence). The length of the CDR3 is 15 residues. CDR3 residues: CASSPRLAAPGELFF. CDR3 DNA: TGTGCCAGTAGCCCGAGACTAGCGGCTCCCGGGGAGCTGTTTTTT.

The gene calls are TRBV6-5 and TRBJ1-2, with a possible D match to TRBD1 (6 bases). Per the germline V gene, CDR1 is MNHEY and CDR2 is SVGAGI. V was cut by 5 bases and J by 2 bases, with 15 bases left in between. The length of the CDR3 is 15 residues. The chain's CDR3 is CASSPTTGYNYGYTF. CDR3 DNA: TGTGCCAGCAGTCCCACTACAGGGTACAACTATGGCTACACCTTC.

The chain employs TRBV27 and TRBJ2-3, with 8 bases fitting TRBD2. With V trimmed by 5 bases and J by 3 bases, 10 bases remained unmatched. The CDR3 runs 16 residues. Germline CDR1 and CDR2: MNHEY and SMNVEV (reference sequence). DNA for the CDR3: TGTGCCAGCAGTCCCTTGACTAGCGCGGAGACAGATACGCAGTATTTT. It translates to CASSPLTSAETDTQYF.

J is TRBJ2-7 and V is TRBV28; 12 nucleotides match TRBD2. This CDR3 has 16 residues. Unmatched junction bases numbered 11, after V lost 5 bases and J lost 6 bases. CDR1 is MDHEN, CDR2 SYDVKM, per germline. The CDR3 spells CASSPHRTSGIFEQYF. For the CDR3, the DNA is TGTGCCAGCAGTCCACACCGGACTAGCGGGATTTTCGAGCAGTACTTC.

The chain is built from TRBV7-9 and TRBJ2-3; 15 nucleotides align to TRBD2. This CDR3 spans 16 amino acids. V lost 6 bases and J lost 6; bases outside the gene matches: 7. Germline V gives CDR1 SEHNR, CDR2 FQNEAQ (reference sequence). The CDR3 protein is CASSHTGLAGGDTQYF. Here the CDR3 DNA reads TGTGCCAGCAGTCATACAGGACTAGCGGGAGGGGATACGCAGTATTTT.

V gene TRBV19 combines with J gene TRBJ2-5; D gene uncertain. The J call is uncertain, as TRBJ2-7 better fits the DNA end. CDR3 size: 14 residues. The germline gives CDR1 LNHDA, CDR2 SQIVND (reference sequence). This CDR3 is CASSAGPARGEQYF. The CDR3 DNA reads TGTGCCAGTAGTGCAGGACCCGCTCGCGGCGAGCAGTACTTC.

This chain joins TRBV5-4 and TRBJ2-1; D gene unclear. From germline, CDR1 is SGHNT and CDR2 YYREEE (reference sequence). There are 13 residues in the CDR3. Trimming took 0 bases from V and 7 from J, leaving 8 bases between them. CDR3 DNA sequence: TGTGCCAGCAGCTTGGACTTCTCAAATGAGCAGTTCTTC. This encodes CASSLDFSNEQFF.

The rearrangement joins TRBV18 to TRBJ2-7; TRBD1 matches at 8 bases. The ends lost 2 bases at V and 4 bases at J; junction bases unmatched: 7. The V gene's germline CDR1 is KGHSH and CDR2 LQKENI. This CDR3 has 15 residues. This chain's CDR3 is CASSPTTGGFYEQYF. The CDR3 region has the DNA TGTGCCAGCTCACCAACAACAGGGGGTTTTTACGAGCAGTACTTC.

The rearrangement uses TRBV18 and TRBJ2-7, with 12 bases identical to TRBD1. The V segment lost 3 bases and the J segment 6 bases; nucleotides outside the gene matches: 12. This CDR3 spans 17 amino acids. Looked up from germline, CDR1 is KGHSH and CDR2 is LQKENI. CDR3 nucleotide sequence: TGTGCCAGCTCACCCTTCGGGACAGGGGGCAGGGCCGCCGAGCAGTACTTC. Amino acid sequence: CASSPFGTGGRAAEQYF.

The chain links TRBV28 to TRBJ2-6; D is perhaps TRBD1 (5 bases). V lost 5 bases and J lost 4, with 15 bases in between. There are 16 residues in the CDR3. Germline V gene sequence: CDR1 MDHEN, CDR2 SYDVKM. The DNA of the CDR3 is TGTGCCAGCAGTACTCAGGGTTCTGGGGGGGCCAACGTCCTGACTTTC. Amino acid sequence: CASSTQGSGGANVLTF.

The chain is built from TRBV28 and TRBJ2-5; 13 nucleotides align to TRBD2. The end of the DNA fits TRBJ2-7 better, so the J call may be wrong. The CDR3 totals 18 residues. Germline V gene lookup returns CDR1 MDHEN and CDR2 SYDVKM. CDR3 nucleotide sequence: TGTGCCAGCGAGCCGGTGGGACTAGCGGGATTCGTGACCTACGAGCAGTACTTC. Protein sequence: CASEPVGLAGFVTYEQYF.

The CDR3 sequence: CASSLVDSGNTIYF. The CDR3 nucleotides read TGTGCCAGCAGCTTGGTTGATTCTGGAAACACCATATATTTT. V is TRBV5-8 and J is TRBJ1-3; D not certain. This CDR3 has 14 residues. Germline loops: CDR1 SGHTS, CDR2 YDEGEE. Trimming took 0 bases from V and 1 from J, leaving 5 bases between them.

The J gene is TRBJ1-5, the V gene TRBV19; D might be TRBD1 (5 bases). The CDR3 totals 15 residues. In germline, CDR1 is LNHDA, CDR2 SQIVND (reference sequence). Deletions cut 3 bases from V and 3 bases from J, with 12 bases between. CDR3 nucleotide sequence: TGTGCCAGTAGTATCTCGCGACAGAACAATCAGCCCCAGCATTTT. It yields the protein CASSISRQNNQPQHF. Variable domain in full (rest from reference TRBV19 and TRBJ1-5): DGGITQSPKYLFRKEGQNVTLSCEQNLNHDAMYWYRQDPGQGLRLIYYSQIVNDFQKGDIAEGYSVSREKKESFPLTVTSAQKNPTAFYLCASSISRQNNQPQHFGDGTRLSIL.

The chain is built from TRBV4-1 and TRBJ1-1; 7 nucleotides align to TRBD1. The CDR3 consists of 13 residues. Germline V lookup: CDR1 MGHRA, CDR2 YSYEKL. V shed 8 bases and J 1 base; nucleotides not matched to a gene: 4. The CDR3 nucleotides read TGCGCCAGCGACTCAGGGGGGAACACTGAAGCTTTCTTT. This codes for CASDSGGNTEAFF.

V is TRBV23-1 and J is TRBJ1-1, with D maybe TRBD1 (6 bases). TRBV23-1 counts as an open reading frame of uncertain function. The CDR3 is 15 amino acids. V lost 3 bases and J 3 bases, leaving 14 bases between the germline ends. As DNA, the CDR3 is TGCGCCAGCAGTCACAAGGGGGAAGGATACACTGAAGCTTTCTTT. This translates into CASSHKGEGYTEAFF.

The chain recombines TRBV18 with TRBJ2-7; TRBD2 aligns across 9 bases. The CDR3 is 17 residues long. After removal of 3 bases from V and 3 bases from J, the junction contained 12 bases not matched to a gene. Germline V gene sequence: CDR1 KGHSH, CDR2 LQKENI. CDR3 nucleotides: TGTGCCAGCTCACCCTCCTACGGTAGCGGGAGTTACTACGAGCAGTACTTC. Its translation is CASSPSYGSGSYYEQYF.

This rearrangement joins TRBV2 to TRBJ1-1; 7 bases match TRBD1. Trimming cost V 6 bases and J 3 bases; bases outside gene matches: 1. The germline V gene has CDR1 SNHLY and CDR2 FYNNEI. This CDR3 has 12 residues. CDR3 bases: TGTGCCAGCAGCAGGGGGGACACTGAAGCTTTCTTT. Translated: CASSRGDTEAFF. Based on the CDR3 plus reference TRBV2 and TRBJ1-1, the full variable domain is EPEVTQTPSHQVTQMGQEVILRCVPISNHLYFYWYRQILGQKVEFLVSFYNNEISEKSEIFDDQFSVERPDGSNFTLKIRSTKLEDSAMYFCASSRGDTEAFFGQGTRLTVV.

The V gene is TRBV6-5, the J gene TRBJ2-7, with TRBD1 identical over 7 bases. Germline CDR1 reads MNHEY; CDR2 reads SVGAGI. CDR3 length equals 13 residues. CDR3 protein: CAQDRRRSYEQYF. Written as DNA, the CDR3 is TGTGCTCAGGACAGGCGGAGGTCCTACGAGCAGTACTTC.

CDR3 nucleotides: TGTGCCACCAGCAGAGTACTTGGAAACACCATATATTTT. Residues: CATSRVLGNTIYF. The chain combines TRBV15 with TRBJ1-3, with D hard to call. The CDR3 contains 13 residues. Germline V gene sequence: CDR1 LNHNV, CDR2 YYDKDF (reference sequence). V was clipped by 1 base and J by 3 bases, with 4 bases between them.

The chain employs TRBV5-1 and TRBJ2-7; D might be TRBD2 (5 bases). Trimming took 6 bases from V and 0 from J, leaving 16 bases between them. In germline, CDR1 is SGHRS, CDR2 YFSETQ. There are 15 residues in the CDR3. CDR3 nucleotide sequence: TGCGCCAGCACTGACCCCATTGCGGGCTCCTACGAGCAGTACTTC. It specifies CASTDPIAGSYEQYF.

The CDR3 sequence: CASTRRDRDNQPQHF. CDR3 nucleotide sequence: TGTGCCAGCACTCGCCGGGACAGGGACAATCAGCCCCAGCATTTT. The chain couples TRBV28 to TRBJ1-5; TRBD1 matches 9 bases. V lost 7 bases, J lost 3 bases, and 7 bases stayed unmatched. The CDR3 is made up of 15 amino acids. Germline CDR1 and CDR2: MDHEN and SYDVKM.